The 32 T cell receptor beta chains given below trace back to one sample, sequenced in a study of T cells in Graves' hyperthyroidism and ophthalmopathy. From RNA transcripts, TCR beta CDR3 regions were amplified. The HTBI primer set was used in a first-round RT-PCR of the TCR CDR3. MiXCR was run by TCRdb on the multiplex PCR reads, yielding one entry per CDR3 protein. The profile shows a few hundred thousand distinct CDR3 sequences, roughly 14% of them singletons. The sample consisted of blood. Receptors originate from a woman aged 18-29 years with Graves' hyperthyroidism.

This clonotype has at least ten counts. This chain connects TRBV27 to TRBJ2-1; TRBD2 agrees at 13 bases. The V gene's germline CDR1 is MNHEY and CDR2 SMNVEV (reference sequence). This CDR3 comprises 16 residues. With V trimmed by 1 base and J by 6 bases, 3 bases remained unmatched. The CDR3 nucleotides are TGTGCCAGCAGTTTATTAGGGACTAGCGGGATCAATGAGCAGTTCTTC. Its translation is CASSLLGTSGINEQFF.

This chain links TRBV5-5 with TRBJ2-3; the D is unclear. The ends were cut back, 0 bases at V and 2 bases at J, with 10 bases in the middle. This CDR3 comprises 15 residues. Germline V gives CDR1 SGHKS, CDR2 YYEKEE (reference sequence). CDR3 nucleotide sequence: TGTGCCAGCAGCTTGGGACATTCTTTCACAGATACGCAGTATTTT. Residues: CASSLGHSFTDTQYF.

This clonotype was observed a handful of times. CDR3 sequence: CASSFEQIRGYTF. The CDR3 DNA is TGTGCCAGCAGCTTTGAACAGATCCGTGGCTACACCTTC. The rearrangement uses TRBV7-9 and TRBJ1-2; no firm D call. The ends were cut back, 3 bases at V and 7 bases at J, with 12 bases in the middle. Looked up from germline, CDR1 is SEHNR and CDR2 is FQNEAQ (reference sequence). The CDR3 length is 13 residues.

In regard to this clonotype: At one boundary the junction diverges from the germline segment, which might be a read error. The V call is TRBV7-2, the J call TRBJ2-1; 9 positions match TRBD1. CDR1 and CDR2 from the germline V gene are SGHTA and FQGNSA. The CDR3 has 16 amino acids. The CDR3 nucleotides are TGTGCCGGCAGCTTAGACGGGACAGGGATGGCCAATGAGCAGTTCTTC. This sequence encodes CAGSLDGTGMANEQFF.

V and J are TRBV24-1 and TRBJ2-1; D assignment may be TRBD1 or TRBD2 (5 bases each). CDR1 and CDR2 from the germline V gene are KGHDR and SFDVKD. The V end lost 4 bases, the J end lost 0 bases, and 12 bases lay between the germline ends. The CDR3 runs to 16 residues. For the CDR3, the DNA is TGTGCCACCAGTGAGGGACCTCCCGGCTCCTACAATGAGCAGTTCTTC. It encodes CATSEGPPGSYNEQFF.

The V call is TRBV12-3 or TRBV12-4, the J call TRBJ2-5, with D maybe TRBD2 (6 bases). The CDR3 length is 15 residues. The germline V and J ends were trimmed by 5 bases and 4 bases, with 17 bases remaining between them. In DNA form, the CDR3 reads TGTGCCAGCAGTCTCATACTCGGACTAAGAGAGACCCAGTACTTC. Translation gives CASSLILGLRETQYF.

A few counts support this clonotype. The chain links TRBV20-1 to TRBJ2-1; TRBD2 is a possible D gene (5 bases). Germline CDR1 and CDR2: DFQATT and SNEGSKA (reference sequence). Trimming shortened V by 0 bases and J by 2 bases, and 14 bases separated the two germline ends. This CDR3 spans 16 amino acids. CDR3 sequence: CSARDQNASPYNEQFF. The CDR3 nucleotides read TGCAGTGCTAGAGATCAGAACGCTAGCCCCTACAATGAGCAGTTCTTC.

The chain couples TRBV18 to TRBJ1-6, with D perhaps TRBD1 (5 bases). V was shortened by 2 bases and J by 15 bases, with 14 bases between the two germline ends. CDR1 KGHSH and CDR2 LQKENI come from the germline V gene. This CDR3 has 13 residues. The CDR3 bases are TGTGCCAGCTCACCATCGGACACTAGGAACCTCCACTTT. Amino acids: CASSPSDTRNLHF.

This clonotype was observed once. V is TRBV20-1 and J is TRBJ2-2; 13 bases match TRBD2. V lost 3 bases and J lost 4; bases outside the gene matches: 8. Germline CDR1 DFQATT, CDR2 SNEGSKA (reference sequence). CDR3 length: 17 residues. The DNA for the CDR3 is TGCAGTGCTAGCTTCGGACTAGCGGGGGCGCTCACCGGGGAGCTGTTTTTT. It translates to CSASFGLAGALTGELFF.

This chain connects TRBV5-1 to TRBJ2-1, with D unresolved. This CDR3 region has 14 residues. Germline V CDR1 and CDR2: SGHRS, YFSETQ. Trimming took 4 bases from V and 3 from J, leaving 11 bases between them. CDR3 protein: CASSGPGYYNEQFF. Here the CDR3 DNA reads TGCGCCAGCAGCGGGCCCGGCTACTACAATGAGCAGTTCTTC.

This clonotype showed up many times. The gene calls are TRBV11-2 and TRBJ1-1; no reliable D call. The CDR3 spans 15 residues. Germline loops: CDR1 SGHAT, CDR2 FQNNGV. The V end was cut by 3 bases, the J end by 0 bases, with 11 bases between. CDR3 loop: CASSFSLKMNTEAFF. For the CDR3, the DNA is TGTGCCAGCAGCTTTTCGCTGAAGATGAACACTGAAGCTTTCTTT.

This clonotype was detected a few times. The V gene is TRBV9, the J gene TRBJ1-2; the D is unclear. V was trimmed by 0 bases and J by 4 bases, leaving 7 bases between them. The length of the CDR3 is 13 residues. CDR1 is SGDLS and CDR2 is YYNGEE in the germline V gene. The CDR3 region is CASSVDLGYGYTF. CDR3 DNA: TGTGCCAGCAGCGTAGATCTGGGCTATGGCTACACCTTC. The variable domain in full, completed from reference TRBV9 and TRBJ1-2, reads DSGVTQTPKHLITATGQRVTLRCSPRSGDLSVYWYQQSLDQGLQFLIQYYNGEERAKGNILERFSAQQFPDLHSELNLSSLELGDSALYFCASSVDLGYGYTFGSGTRLTVV.

This clonotype was seen ten or more times. This chain links TRBV20-1 with TRBJ2-7; 9 bases are shared with TRBD2. CDR1 is DFQATT and CDR2 is SNEGSKA in the germline V gene (reference sequence). The CDR3 runs to 14 residues. Losses at the gene ends were 2 bases for V and 4 bases for J; bases not matched to a gene: 6. The CDR3 region is CSARRRTSGYEQYF. The CDR3 nucleotides read TGCAGTGCTAGACGCAGAACTAGCGGGTACGAGCAGTACTTC.

This clonotype was found a few times. The chain joins TRBV10-3 to TRBJ2-2, with unresolved D. V was shortened by 2 bases and J by 0 bases, with 4 bases between the two germline ends. Germline CDR1 ENHRY, CDR2 SYGVKD. The CDR3 is made up of 14 amino acids. This chain's CDR3 is CAISEQSNTGELFF. The CDR3 DNA reads as TGTGCCATCAGTGAGCAGTCGAACACCGGGGAGCTGTTTTTT.

This clonotype was observed a few times. V is TRBV24-1 and J is TRBJ2-1, with D perhaps matching TRBD1 (5 bases). Between the trimmed V and J ends, which lost 5 bases and 1 base, there was a span of 14 bases. The CDR3 covers 16 residues. Germline V gene data show CDR1 as KGHDR and CDR2 as SFDVKD. The CDR3 DNA reads TGTGCCACCAGTGGAGCACAGGACGGGTCCTACAATGAGCAGTTCTTC. Translation: CATSGAQDGSYNEQFF.

This clonotype was picked up a small number of times. The chain carries TRBV6-2 or TRBV6-3 and TRBJ1-1; D might be TRBD1 (6 bases). This CDR3 is 16 amino acids long. Germline loops: CDR1 MNHEY, CDR2 SVGEGT. V shed 0 bases and J shed 0 bases, with 11 bases lying between them. This CDR3 reads CASSYSGAGMNTEAFF. CDR3 DNA sequence: TGTGCCAGCAGTTACTCGGGGGCAGGTATGAACACTGAAGCTTTCTTT.

This chain links TRBV7-9 with TRBJ1-2; D is unresolved. This CDR3 comprises 15 residues. V was clipped by 5 bases and J by 6 bases, with 19 bases between them. Germline V gives CDR1 SEHNR, CDR2 FQNEAQ (reference sequence). Here the CDR3 reads CASSLIRTVDDGYTF. Written as DNA, the CDR3 is TGTGCCAGCAGCCTTATTCGGACCGTCGACGATGGCTACACCTTC.

This clonotype has more than one count but fewer than ten. The V call is TRBV15, the J call TRBJ2-6, with D uncertain. The V gene's germline CDR1 is LNHNV and CDR2 YYDKDF (reference sequence). This CDR3 is built from 15 residues. V lost 3 bases to trimming and J lost 0 bases, with 6 bases between them. The CDR3 region is CATSSSLSGANVLTF. The CDR3 nucleotides read TGTGCCACCAGCAGCTCACTCTCTGGGGCCAACGTCCTGACTTTC.

This clonotype was found many times. The V gene is TRBV6-2 or TRBV6-3, the J gene TRBJ2-7; perhaps D is TRBD1 or TRBD2 (5 bases each). The germline CDR1 and CDR2 sequences are MNHEY and SVGEGT. Between the trimmed V and J ends, which lost 2 bases and 4 bases, there was a span of 21 bases. The CDR3 runs to 17 residues. The CDR3 protein is CASSYEGVLGVEYEQYF. The CDR3, as DNA: TGTGCCAGCAGTTACGAAGGGGTGCTGGGGGTTGAATACGAGCAGTACTTC.

In its sample, this clonotype was seen a few times. The CDR3 spells CAISESRQGASEAFF. In nucleotides, the CDR3 is TGTGCCATCAGTGAGTCGAGGCAGGGGGCAAGTGAAGCTTTCTTT. The V and J genes are TRBV10-3 and TRBJ1-1; 8 nucleotides line up with TRBD1. Germline loops: CDR1 ENHRY, CDR2 SYGVKD. The CDR3 has 15 amino acids. The J segment lost 7 bases and the V segment lost 0 bases, leaving 7 bases of the junction unmatched.

This clonotype has ten or more counts. DNA of the CDR3: TGTGCCAGCAGCCTCGGAGGCTACCCTGAAGCTTTCTTT. Its protein product is CASSLGGYPEAFF. The chain uses TRBV5-6 and TRBJ1-1; D gene uncertain. This CDR3 has 13 residues. CDR1 and CDR2 (germline): SGHDT, YYEEEE. Trimming pared 4 bases from V and 6 bases from J, leaving 13 bases between.

This clonotype came up many times. The chain carries TRBV7-9 and TRBJ2-1, with D possibly TRBD1 on 6 matching bases. Per the germline V gene, CDR1 is SEHNR and CDR2 is FQNEAQ (reference sequence). V gave up 1 base and J gave up 12 bases, with 22 bases separating them. The CDR3 runs 16 residues. The CDR3 sequence is CASSLDIQGYLVGQFF. Here the CDR3 DNA reads TGTGCCAGCAGCTTAGATATCCAGGGGTATTTGGTCGGGCAGTTCTTC.

This clonotype was detected a few times. The chain carries TRBV9 and TRBJ2-7; possible D gene TRBD2, 5 bases. V shed 3 bases and J shed 6 bases, with 16 bases lying between them. The germline CDR1 and CDR2 sequences are SGDLS and YYNGEE. CDR3 length equals 14 residues. CDR3 DNA sequence: TGTGCCAGCAGCGCTTCATCGGGGAGCCGCGAGCAGTACTTC. Translated: CASSASSGSREQYF.

The chain joins TRBV11-2 to TRBJ2-2, with a possible D match to TRBD2 (6 bases). The V end lost 1 base, the J end lost 8 bases, and 11 bases lay between the germline ends. Germline CDR1 and CDR2: SGHAT and FQNNGV. The CDR3 is made up of 14 amino acids. The CDR3 nucleotides are TGTGCCAGCAGCTTAGGAAGTGCGGGAGGGGAGCTGTTTTTT. Its protein is CASSLGSAGGELFF.

This clonotype was counted many times. J is TRBJ2-7 and V is TRBV28, with unresolved D. V lost 5 bases and J 6 bases, leaving 8 bases between the germline ends. In germline, CDR1 is MDHEN, CDR2 SYDVKM. The CDR3 runs 11 residues. The CDR3 DNA reads as TGTGCCAGCAGTCCGGCCGTCGAGCAGTACTTC. Amino acid sequence: CASSPAVEQYF.

This clonotype was picked up many times. The V and J genes are TRBV5-1 and TRBJ1-2, with D perhaps TRBD1 (5 bases). Deletions cut 4 bases from V and 5 bases from J, with 18 bases between. This CDR3 is 15 amino acids long. CDR1 and CDR2 (germline): SGHRS, YFSETQ. The CDR3 reads CASSPGQGGLYGYTF. CDR3 bases: TGCGCCAGCAGCCCCGGGCAGGGAGGATTATATGGCTACACCTTC.

Note on this clonotype: A much bigger clone sits one base away, suggesting this may be a read error. The chain joins TRBV3-1 to TRBJ1-1; a possible D gene is TRBD1 (5 bases). Germline CDR1 reads LGHDT; CDR2 reads YNNKEL (reference sequence). V gave up 5 bases and J gave up 5 bases, with 18 bases separating them. The CDR3 spans 15 residues. The CDR3 sequence is CASSTSGRALTEAFF. CDR3 coding DNA: TGTGCCAGCAGCACCTCGGGACGGGCCCTTACTGAAGCTTTCTTT.

This clonotype showed up just a few times. The V and J genes are TRBV5-6 and TRBJ2-5; TRBD1 agrees at 8 bases. After removal of 5 bases from V and 2 bases from J, the junction contained 17 bases not matched to a gene. Germline lookup yields CDR1 SGHDT and CDR2 YYEEEE. This CDR3 has 18 residues. This CDR3 is CASRGGQVLPSHQETQYF. In DNA form, the CDR3 reads TGTGCCAGCAGGGGGGGACAGGTTCTTCCGTCGCATCAAGAGACCCAGTACTTC.

This clonotype was seen at least ten times. The CDR3: CATSRGGNSRNYGYTF. The DNA of the CDR3 is TGTGCCACCAGCAGAGGAGGGAACAGTCGGAACTATGGCTACACCTTC. V usage is TRBV15 and J usage is TRBJ1-2; no firm D call. CDR3 length equals 16 residues. V was trimmed by 1 base and J by 2 bases, leaving 14 bases between them. Germline V CDR1 and CDR2: LNHNV, YYDKDF (reference sequence).

The V and J genes are TRBV19 and TRBJ1-2; D is possibly TRBD1 (6 bases). The CDR3 runs to 13 residues. Germline V lookup: CDR1 LNHDA, CDR2 SQIVND (reference sequence). V was trimmed by 7 bases and J by 0 bases, leaving 9 bases between them. The CDR3 spells CASIGQSNYGYTF. In DNA form, the CDR3 reads TGTGCCAGTATCGGACAGTCTAACTATGGCTACACCTTC.

This clonotype was found a few times. V gene TRBV28 combines with J gene TRBJ2-5, with D uncertain. V gave up 4 bases and J gave up 5 bases, with 8 bases separating them. The CDR3 runs 12 residues. In germline, CDR1 is MDHEN, CDR2 SYDVKM. The CDR3 DNA reads as TGTGCCAGCAGTTCCTATCGGGAGACCCAGTACTTC. This translates into CASSSYRETQYF.

V usage is TRBV4-1 and J usage is TRBJ1-2; the D gene is possibly TRBD1 (5 bases). The V gene's germline CDR1 is MGHRA and CDR2 YSYEKL. V lost 4 bases, J lost 0 bases, and 15 bases lay in between. The CDR3 spans 16 residues. The CDR3 coding sequence is TGCGCCAGCAGCCCACAAGGGACGGCCTCTAACTATGGCTACACCTTC. Translation gives CASSPQGTASNYGYTF.